Listed below are T cell receptor beta chains from one sample, sequenced in a study of radiotherapy plus CTLA-4 blockade in lung cancer. Here immunoSEQ multiplex PCR was the method, and the copy in TCRdb shows in-frame clones only, minus some. Altogether around 100,000 clones are present, roughly 86% being singletons, with the ten largest covering less than 4%. The input for sequencing was peripheral blood, taken from a patient treated with radiotherapy plus ipilimumab. The source of these receptors is a human donor with non-small cell lung cancer that progressed on radiotherapy plus ipilimumab. Some clones in this sample may be carry-over from other donors' samples. Both conserved end residues are part of each CDR3. Each record gives: J gene, CDR3 length, clone size, V gene, CDR3 protein. Size values are once, few and many counts, or a class for expanded clones, and some rows have none.

>TRBJ2-1|15|few|TRBV6-4
CASSTLAGSYNEQFF
>TRBJ2-5|21|.|TRBV4-1
CASSQDSRSGGGFRRGGTQYF
>TRBJ1-6|16|.|TRBV4-3
CASSQARGGGGSPLHF
>TRBJ1-2|15|.|TRBV27
CASSFKQNSFYGYTF
>TRBJ1-2|12|.|TRBV6-5
CASSEGLYGYTF
>TRBJ1-5|15|.|TRBV2
CASSPGTGWDQPQHF
>TRBJ1-5|17|once|TRBV27
CASSRDGESYSNQPQHF
>TRBJ2-5|14|.|TRBV7-6
CASSLGTAQETQYF
>TRBJ2-7|14|.|TRBV6-1
CASRDPGTGYEQYF
>TRBJ1-1|14|.|TRBV5-7
CASSFDRVDTEAFF
>TRBJ1-5|14|.|TRBV5-1
CASSLYLGDQPQHF
>TRBJ1-2|15|many|TRBV7-2
CASSDRQVRGVGYTF
>TRBJ2-7|14|.|TRBV4-2
CASSQPGAASEQYF
>TRBJ2-5|14|.|TRBV5-1
CASTRTGGQETQYF
>TRBJ2-3|14|.|TRBV6-5
CASMFGANTDTQYF
>TRBJ1-1|14|.|TRBV19
CASSALQGFAEAFF
>TRBJ1-1|10|.|TRBV30
CAWGRLNTFF
>TRBJ1-1|16|.|TRBV5-1
CASSSGQPEGDTEAFF
>TRBJ1-6|14|medium-sized|TRBV19
CAVGKDRANSPLHF
>TRBJ2-2|14|.|TRBV29-1
CSVDRLGNTGELFF
>TRBJ2-7|15|.|TRBV9
CASSVAGTGYYEQYF
>TRBJ1-2|15|.|TRBV27
CASSLSGTGLFGYTF
>TRBJ2-5|15|.|TRBV6-1
CASSEASGGQETQYF
>TRBJ1-1|16|.|TRBV5-1
CASSLARREPYTEAFF
>TRBJ1-1|17|.|TRBV4-3
CASSQVGSREGETEAFF
>TRBJ1-5|17|.|TRBV7-2
CASSPRSTQGFNQPQHF
>TRBJ1-1|15|.|TRBV6-5
CASSYTTGGWTEAFF
>TRBJ1-2|16|few|TRBV7-8
CASLSGTGRASYGYTF
>TRBJ2-1|14|.|TRBV11-2
CASSIRTGPNEQFF
>TRBJ2-3|15|.|TRBV5-1
CASSLGPHSTDTQYF
>TRBJ2-3|12|.|TRBV12-5
CASGLASGTQYF
>TRBJ1-2|15|.|TRBV6-5
CASSQWDRSNYGYTF
>TRBJ1-4|15|.|TRBV5-1
CASSPWGATNEKLFF
>TRBJ2-1|15|few|TRBV7-3
CASSLLGGGNNEQFF
>TRBJ1-5|12|.|TRBV19
CASSIFNQPQHF
>TRBJ2-5|13|.|TRBV5-1
CASSLALLETQYF
>TRBJ2-2|18|once|TRBV4-2
CASSQDIVLASNTGELFF
>TRBJ2-1|13|.|TRBV2
CASGNTGSNEQFF
>TRBJ2-1|16|.|TRBV10-3
CAIRDARGGSYNEQFF
>TRBJ2-5|14|.|TRBV5-1
CASSYAVGGETQYF
>TRBJ1-2|15|.|TRBV7-9
CASSLSQGPVSGYTF
>TRBJ2-7|15|.|TRBV5-4
CASSLVGRASYEQYF
>TRBJ1-1|12|.|TRBV29-1
CSVILRRGGAFF
>TRBJ1-5|14|.|TRBV2
CASNVGSSNQPQHF
>TRBJ2-1|13|.|TRBV14
CASSHNLRNEQFF
>TRBJ2-7|16|.|TRBV5-4
CASSPTSGTGTYEQYF
>TRBJ2-7|14|.|TRBV7-3
CASSVDRSGYEQYF
>TRBJ2-1|14|once|TRBV29-1
CSVGSRSNYNEQFF
>TRBJ1-1|13|.|TRBV27
CASSLSPGQGAFF
>TRBJ2-7|14|.|TRBV28
CASRLLGVPYEQYF
>TRBJ2-7|15|.|TRBV9
CASSVGSGYSYEQYF